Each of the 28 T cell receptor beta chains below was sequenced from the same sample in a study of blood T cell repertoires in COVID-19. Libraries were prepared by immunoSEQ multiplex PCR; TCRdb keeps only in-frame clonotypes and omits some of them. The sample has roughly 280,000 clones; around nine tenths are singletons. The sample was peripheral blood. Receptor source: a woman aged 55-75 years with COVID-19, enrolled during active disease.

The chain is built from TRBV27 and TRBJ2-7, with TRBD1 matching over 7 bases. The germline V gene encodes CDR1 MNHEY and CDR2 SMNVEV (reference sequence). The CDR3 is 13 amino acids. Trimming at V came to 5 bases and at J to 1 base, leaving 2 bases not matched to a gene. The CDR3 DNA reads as TGTGCCAGCAGTGGGACAGCTTCCTACGAGCAGTACTTC. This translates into CASSGTASYEQYF.

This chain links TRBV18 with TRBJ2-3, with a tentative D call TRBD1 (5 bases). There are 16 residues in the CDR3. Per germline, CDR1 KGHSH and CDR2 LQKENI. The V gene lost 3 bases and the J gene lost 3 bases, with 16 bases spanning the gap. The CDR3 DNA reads TGTGCCAGCTCACCTAGGTCGACCAGGGTAACAGATACGCAGTATTTT. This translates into CASSPRSTRVTDTQYF.

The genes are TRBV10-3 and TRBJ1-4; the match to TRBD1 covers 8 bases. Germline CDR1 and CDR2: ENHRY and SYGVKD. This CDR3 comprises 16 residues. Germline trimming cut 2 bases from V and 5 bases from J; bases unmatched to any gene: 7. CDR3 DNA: TGTGCCATCAGTGAGGAGGCGAGGACAGGGAATGAAAAACTGTTTTTT. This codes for CAISEEARTGNEKLFF.

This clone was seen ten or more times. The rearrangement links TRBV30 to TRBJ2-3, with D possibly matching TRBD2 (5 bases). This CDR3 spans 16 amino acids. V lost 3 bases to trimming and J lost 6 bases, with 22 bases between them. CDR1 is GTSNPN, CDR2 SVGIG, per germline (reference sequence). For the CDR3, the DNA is TGTGCCTGGAGCCCCCCGAGGCCAAGGGAGTTTGATACGCAGTATTTT. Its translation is CAWSPPRPREFDTQYF.

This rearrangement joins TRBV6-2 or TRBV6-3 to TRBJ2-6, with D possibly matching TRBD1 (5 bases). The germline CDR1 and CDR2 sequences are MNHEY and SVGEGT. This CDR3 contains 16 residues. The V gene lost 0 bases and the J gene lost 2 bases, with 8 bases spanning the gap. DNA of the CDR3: TGTGCCAGCAGTTACTCTATGACAGCTGGGGCCAACGTCCTGACTTTC. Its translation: CASSYSMTAGANVLTF.

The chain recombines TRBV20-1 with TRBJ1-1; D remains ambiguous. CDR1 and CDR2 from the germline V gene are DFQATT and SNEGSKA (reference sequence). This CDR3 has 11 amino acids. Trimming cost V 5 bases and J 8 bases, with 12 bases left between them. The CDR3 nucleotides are TGCAGTGCTGCGCCGGTCTTGGAAGCTTTCTTT. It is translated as CSAAPVLEAFF.

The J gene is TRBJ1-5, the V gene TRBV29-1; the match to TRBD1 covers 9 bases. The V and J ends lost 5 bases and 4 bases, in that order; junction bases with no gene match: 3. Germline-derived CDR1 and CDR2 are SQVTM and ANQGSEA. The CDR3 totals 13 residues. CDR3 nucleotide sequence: TGCAGCGTTACTGGACAGGGGAATCAGCCCCAGCATTTT. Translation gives CSVTGQGNQPQHF.

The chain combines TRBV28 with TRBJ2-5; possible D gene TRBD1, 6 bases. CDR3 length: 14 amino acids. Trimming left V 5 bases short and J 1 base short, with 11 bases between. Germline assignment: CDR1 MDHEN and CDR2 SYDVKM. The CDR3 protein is CASSLDRPQETQYF. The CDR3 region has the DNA TGTGCCAGCAGTCTTGACAGGCCCCAAGAGACCCAGTACTTC.

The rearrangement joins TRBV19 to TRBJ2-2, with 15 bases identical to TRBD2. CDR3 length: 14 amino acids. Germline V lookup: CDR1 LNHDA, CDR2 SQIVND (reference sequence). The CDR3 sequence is CTTRTSGRAGELFF. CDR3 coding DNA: TGTACCACCCGGACTAGCGGGAGGGCCGGGGAGCTGTTTTTT.

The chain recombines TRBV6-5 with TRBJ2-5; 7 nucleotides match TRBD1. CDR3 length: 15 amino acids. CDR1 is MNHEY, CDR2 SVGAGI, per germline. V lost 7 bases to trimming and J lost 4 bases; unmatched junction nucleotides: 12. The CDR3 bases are TGTGCCAGCACCCTCGACCAACAGGGGCGAGAGACCCAGTACTTC. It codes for CASTLDQQGRETQYF.

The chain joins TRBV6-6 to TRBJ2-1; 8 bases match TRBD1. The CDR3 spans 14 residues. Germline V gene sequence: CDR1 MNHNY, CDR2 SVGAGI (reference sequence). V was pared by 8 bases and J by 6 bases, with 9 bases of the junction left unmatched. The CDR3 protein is CASQGAGGLNEQFF. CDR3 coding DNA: TGTGCCAGCCAGGGGGCGGGTGGGCTCAATGAGCAGTTCTTC.

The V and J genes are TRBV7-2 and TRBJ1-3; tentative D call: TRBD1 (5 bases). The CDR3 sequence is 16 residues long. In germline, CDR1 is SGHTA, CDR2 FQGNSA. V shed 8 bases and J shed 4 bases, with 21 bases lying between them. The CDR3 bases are TGTGCCAGCGGACTTCGACACTCCCGGGGGGGAAACACCATATATTTT. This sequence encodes CASGLRHSRGGNTIYF.

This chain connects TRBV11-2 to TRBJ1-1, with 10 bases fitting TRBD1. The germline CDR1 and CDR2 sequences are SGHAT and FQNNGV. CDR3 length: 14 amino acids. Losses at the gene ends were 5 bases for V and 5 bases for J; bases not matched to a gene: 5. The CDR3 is CASSLRDRGTEAFF. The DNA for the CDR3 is TGTGCCAGCAGCCTTCGGGACAGGGGAACTGAAGCTTTCTTT.

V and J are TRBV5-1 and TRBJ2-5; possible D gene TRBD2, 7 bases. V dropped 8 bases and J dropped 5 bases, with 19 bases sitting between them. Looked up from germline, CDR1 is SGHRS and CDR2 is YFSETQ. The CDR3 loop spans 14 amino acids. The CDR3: CASTKGGGGETQYF. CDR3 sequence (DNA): TGCGCCAGTACGAAAGGAGGGGGAGGGGAGACCCAGTACTTC.

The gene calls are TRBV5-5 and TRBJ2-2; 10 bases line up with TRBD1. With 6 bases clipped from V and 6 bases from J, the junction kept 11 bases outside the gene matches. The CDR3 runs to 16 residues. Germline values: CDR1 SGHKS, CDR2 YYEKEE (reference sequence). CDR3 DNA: TGTGCCAGCACCCCTGAGGGGACAGGGGTCCCCGGGGAGCTGTTTTTT. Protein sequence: CASTPEGTGVPGELFF.

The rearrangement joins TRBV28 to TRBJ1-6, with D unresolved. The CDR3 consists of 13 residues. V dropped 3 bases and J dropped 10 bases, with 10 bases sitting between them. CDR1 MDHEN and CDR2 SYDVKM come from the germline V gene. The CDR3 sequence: CASSLEGWSPLHF. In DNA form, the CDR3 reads TGTGCCAGCAGTTTGGAGGGTTGGTCACCCCTCCACTTT.

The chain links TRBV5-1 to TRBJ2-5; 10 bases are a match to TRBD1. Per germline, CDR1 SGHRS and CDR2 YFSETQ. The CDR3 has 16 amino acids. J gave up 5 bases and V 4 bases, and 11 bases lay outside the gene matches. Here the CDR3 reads CASSPRTGGVGETQYF. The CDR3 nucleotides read TGCGCCAGCAGCCCCCGGACAGGGGGGGTTGGGGAGACCCAGTACTTC.

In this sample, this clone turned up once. This CDR3 is CASSPPPRLAVREETQYF. In DNA, the CDR3 is TGTGCCAGCAGTCCACCCCCTAGACTAGCGGTGAGGGAAGAGACCCAGTACTTC. The genes are TRBV6-6 and TRBJ2-5; 9 bases are shared with TRBD2. There are 18 residues in the CDR3. Germline CDR1 and CDR2: MNHNY and SVGAGI (reference sequence). J lost 3 bases, V lost 5 bases, and 16 bases had no gene match.

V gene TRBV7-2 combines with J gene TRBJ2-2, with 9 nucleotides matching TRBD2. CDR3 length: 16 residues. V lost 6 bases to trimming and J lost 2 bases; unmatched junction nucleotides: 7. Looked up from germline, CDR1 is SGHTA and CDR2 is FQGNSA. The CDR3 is CASRPGLAFNTGELFF. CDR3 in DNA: TGTGCCAGCAGACCGGGACTAGCCTTCAACACCGGGGAGCTGTTTTTT.

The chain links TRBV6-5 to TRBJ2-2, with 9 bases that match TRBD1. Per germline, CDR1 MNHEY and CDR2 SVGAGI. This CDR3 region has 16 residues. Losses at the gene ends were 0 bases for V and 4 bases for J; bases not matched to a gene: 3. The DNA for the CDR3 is TGTGCCAGCAGTTACTCCCCGGGACAGGGCACCGGGGAGCTGTTTTTT. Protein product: CASSYSPGQGTGELFF.

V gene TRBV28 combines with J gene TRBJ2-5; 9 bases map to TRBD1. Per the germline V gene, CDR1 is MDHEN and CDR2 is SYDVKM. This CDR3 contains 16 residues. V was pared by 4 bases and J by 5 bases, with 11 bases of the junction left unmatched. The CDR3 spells CASSSSSQGAGETQYF. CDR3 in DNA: TGTGCCAGCAGTTCCTCATCACAGGGGGCGGGGGAGACCCAGTACTTC. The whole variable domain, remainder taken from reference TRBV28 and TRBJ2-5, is DVKVTQSSRYLVKRTGEKVFLECVQDMDHENMFWYRQDPGLGLRLIYFSYDVKMKEKGDIPEGYSVSREKKERFSLILESASTNQTSMYLCASSSSSQGAGETQYFGPGTRLLVL.

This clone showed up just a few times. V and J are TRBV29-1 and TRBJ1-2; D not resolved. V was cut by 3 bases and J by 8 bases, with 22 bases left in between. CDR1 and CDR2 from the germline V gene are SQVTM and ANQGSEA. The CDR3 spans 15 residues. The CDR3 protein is CSVETRSSGLVGYTF. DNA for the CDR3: TGCAGCGTTGAGACTAGGTCTTCCGGCTTAGTAGGCTACACCTTC.

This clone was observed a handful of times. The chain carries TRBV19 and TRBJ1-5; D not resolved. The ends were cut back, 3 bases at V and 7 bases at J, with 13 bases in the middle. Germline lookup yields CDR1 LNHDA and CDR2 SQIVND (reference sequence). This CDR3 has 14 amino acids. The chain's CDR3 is CASSITEPGQPQHF. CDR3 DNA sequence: TGTGCCAGTAGTATCACAGAGCCGGGGCAGCCCCAGCATTTT.

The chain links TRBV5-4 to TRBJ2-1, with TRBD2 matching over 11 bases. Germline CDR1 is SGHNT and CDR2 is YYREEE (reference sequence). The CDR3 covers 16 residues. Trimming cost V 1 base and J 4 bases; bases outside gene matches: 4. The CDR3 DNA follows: TGTGCCAGCAGCTTGAACCCTAGCGGGAGGTACAATGAGCAGTTCTTC. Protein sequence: CASSLNPSGRYNEQFF.

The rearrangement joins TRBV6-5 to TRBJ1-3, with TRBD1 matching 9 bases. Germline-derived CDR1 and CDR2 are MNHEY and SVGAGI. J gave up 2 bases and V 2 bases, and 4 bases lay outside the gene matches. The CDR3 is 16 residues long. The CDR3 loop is CASSYRRDRAGNTIYF. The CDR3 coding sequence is TGTGCCAGCAGTTACAGGAGGGACAGGGCTGGAAACACCATATATTTT.

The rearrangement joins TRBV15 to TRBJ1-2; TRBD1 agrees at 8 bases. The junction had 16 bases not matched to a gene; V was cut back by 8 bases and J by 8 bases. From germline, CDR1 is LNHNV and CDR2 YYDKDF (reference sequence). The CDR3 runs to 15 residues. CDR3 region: CATGRIGQGSYGYTF. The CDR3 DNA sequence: TGTGCCACCGGACGAATCGGACAGGGTAGTTACGGCTACACCTTC.

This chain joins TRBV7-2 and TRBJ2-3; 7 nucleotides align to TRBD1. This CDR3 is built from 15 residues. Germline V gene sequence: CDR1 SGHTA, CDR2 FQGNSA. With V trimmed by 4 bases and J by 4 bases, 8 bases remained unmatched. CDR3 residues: CASSSTGVIADTQYF. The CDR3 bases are TGTGCCAGCAGCTCCACAGGGGTGATCGCAGATACGCAGTATTTT.

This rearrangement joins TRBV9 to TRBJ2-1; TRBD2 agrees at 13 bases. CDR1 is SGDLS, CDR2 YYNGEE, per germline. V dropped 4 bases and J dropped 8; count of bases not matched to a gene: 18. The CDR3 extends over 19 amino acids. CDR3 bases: TGTGCCAGCAGCTCGTCCGGGACTGGGGGACTAGCGGGAAGTGATGAGCAGTTCTTC. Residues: CASSSSGTGGLAGSDEQFF. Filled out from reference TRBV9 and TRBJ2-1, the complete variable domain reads DSGVTQTPKHLITATGQRVTLRCSPRSGDLSVYWYQQSLDQGLQFLIQYYNGEERAKGNILERFSAQQFPDLHSELNLSSLELGDSALYFCASSSSGTGGLAGSDEQFFGPGTRLTVL.